This passage covers 28 T cell receptor beta chains from one sample sequenced in a study of cytomegalovirus exposure and HLA in healthy donors (dated by TCRdb to 2017 to 2019). Libraries were made using the immunoSEQ multiplex PCR assay. The multiplex PCR relied on a mix of 60 forward primers for TCR Vbeta segments and 13 reverse primers for TCR Jbeta segments. TCRdb provides this immuneACCESS table in a form limited to in-frame rearrangements. Some clones are lacking; in checked studies, under half of them reflect an unresolved V gene, and why the rest are absent is not known. The sample table contains 140,000 or so clones; only one count was recorded for approximately 80% of them. The ten largest clones add up to roughly 4% of the sample. Sequenced material: PBMCs. The origin of the receptors is a woman between 35 and 50 years old in good health and CMV-seropositive.

The chain couples TRBV7-2 to TRBJ2-1; tentatively, D is TRBD1 (5 bases). V was pared by 1 base and J by 0 bases, with 10 bases between. Germline CDR1 reads SGHTA; CDR2 reads FQGNSA. The length of the CDR3 is 16 residues. The CDR3: CASSLGGRVSYNEQFF. The CDR3 DNA sequence: TGTGCCAGCAGCTTAGGTGGCAGGGTCTCCTACAATGAGCAGTTCTTC.

J is TRBJ1-6 and V is TRBV5-1; unclear D gene. The CDR3 totals 14 residues. Per germline, CDR1 SGHRS and CDR2 YFSETQ. V lost 0 bases and J 9 bases, leaving 10 bases between the germline ends. The CDR3 region is CASSLADWVSPLHF. The CDR3 nucleotides read TGCGCCAGCAGCTTGGCGGACTGGGTTTCACCCCTCCACTTT.

The CDR3 coding sequence is TGTGCCAGTAGTTCGGGACAGCGAGAGACCCAGTACTTC. This codes for CASSSGQRETQYF. The chain links TRBV19 to TRBJ2-5, with 7 bases lining up with TRBD1. CDR1 is LNHDA and CDR2 is SQIVND in the germline V gene (reference sequence). V lost 5 bases to trimming and J lost 4 bases; unmatched junction nucleotides: 4. The CDR3 is made up of 13 amino acids.

The V and J genes are TRBV27 and TRBJ2-6; 13 positions agree with TRBD2. Germline V gene data show CDR1 as MNHEY and CDR2 as SMNVEV (reference sequence). The CDR3 extends over 20 amino acids. V gave up 0 bases and J gave up 0 bases; unmatched junction bases: 5. CDR3 amino acids: CASSLSAGTSGISGANVLTF. CDR3 DNA sequence: TGTGCCAGCAGTTTATCCGCTGGGACTAGCGGGATCTCTGGGGCCAACGTCCTGACTTTC.

This sequence joins TRBV18 and TRBJ2-2; D not certain. CDR3 size: 13 residues. Germline V lookup: CDR1 KGHSH, CDR2 LQKENI. With 2 bases removed from V and 7 bases from J, the gap between germline ends came to 8 bases. Here the CDR3 DNA reads TGTGCCAGCTCACCAGAGCTTGGCGGGGAGCTGTTTTTT. Translated: CASSPELGGELFF.

This clone was detected only a few times. The chain combines TRBV11-1 with TRBJ2-7; D is undetermined. V was pared by 4 bases and J by 1 base, with 14 bases between. CDR1 is SGHAT, CDR2 FQDESV, per germline (reference sequence). The CDR3 length is 15 residues. DNA of the CDR3: TGTGCCAGCAGCTACGACACAACACCTTCCTACGAGCAGTACTTC. Its translation: CASSYDTTPSYEQYF.

This chain connects TRBV28 to TRBJ2-7; TRBD1 agrees at 9 bases. Germline V gene sequence: CDR1 MDHEN, CDR2 SYDVKM. The CDR3 is made up of 16 amino acids. V was clipped by 4 bases and J by 2 bases; unmatched bases: 9. Here the CDR3 reads CASSSPPGTGTYEQYF. CDR3 in DNA: TGTGCCAGCAGTTCCCCCCCCGGGACAGGGACCTACGAGCAGTACTTC.

This chain joins TRBV28 and TRBJ2-4; TRBD2 agrees at 15 bases. The CDR3 loop spans 17 amino acids. The V gene end was trimmed by 2 bases and the J gene end by 6 bases; junction bases not matched to a gene: 5. Per the germline V gene, CDR1 is MDHEN and CDR2 is SYDVKM. The CDR3 loop is CASSLGRTSGGGNIQYF. The CDR3 DNA follows: TGTGCCAGCAGTTTAGGGCGGACTAGCGGGGGGGGAAACATTCAGTACTTC.

The chain joins TRBV28 to TRBJ1-5; the D gene is possibly TRBD1 (6 bases). Trimming removed 6 bases from V and 0 bases from J, with 15 bases in between. The CDR3 contains 16 residues. Germline CDR1 reads MDHEN; CDR2 reads SYDVKM. The CDR3: CASSRKQGTSNQPQHF. Here the CDR3 DNA reads TGTGCCAGCAGCCGTAAACAGGGAACTAGCAATCAGCCCCAGCATTTT. Using reference TRBV28 and TRBJ1-5 for the parts outside the CDR3, the full variable domain is DVKVTQSSRYLVKRTGEKVFLECVQDMDHENMFWYRQDPGLGLRLIYFSYDVKMKEKGDIPEGYSVSREKKERFSLILESASTNQTSMYLCASSRKQGTSNQPQHFGDGTRLSIL.

The chain is built from TRBV6-6 and TRBJ2-5; D perhaps matches TRBD2 (5 bases). CDR3 length equals 13 residues. Germline V gives CDR1 MNHNY, CDR2 SVGAGI (reference sequence). V shed 8 bases and J shed 3 bases, with 13 bases lying between them. CDR3 region: CASVDSNEETQYF. For the CDR3, the DNA is TGTGCCAGCGTGGACTCGAACGAAGAGACCCAGTACTTC.

Notes on this clone: In this CDR3 the conserved last residue, phenylalanine or tryptophan, is missing, so a read error is likely. This rearrangement joins TRBV29-1 to TRBJ2-7; D remains ambiguous. The CDR3 length is 12 residues. The V end lost 4 bases, the J end lost 3 bases, and 10 bases lay between the germline ends. Germline CDR1 is SQVTM and CDR2 is ANQGSEA. The CDR3 DNA reads as TGCAGCGTTGGTAACGGTTACTACGAGCAGTACCTC. It encodes CSVGNGYYEQYL.

The rearrangement joins TRBV6-5 to TRBJ1-2; D gene unclear. Germline values: CDR1 MNHEY, CDR2 SVGAGI. This CDR3 has 15 residues. Trimming cost V 7 bases and J 4 bases, with 19 bases left between them. The CDR3 loop reads CASKPSGSHPYGYTF. CDR3 sequence (DNA): TGTGCCAGCAAACCCAGCGGTTCCCACCCCTATGGCTACACCTTC.

This clone was observed a single time. The chain joins TRBV7-2 to TRBJ2-1, with TRBD2 identical over 7 bases. J lost 6 bases, V lost 1 base, and 6 bases had no gene match. This CDR3 is 15 amino acids long. In germline, CDR1 is SGHTA, CDR2 FQGNSA. The DNA of the CDR3 is TGTGCCAGCAGCTTAGAAAGTGGGGGGGGCAATGAGCAGTTCTTC. Translation: CASSLESGGGNEQFF.

This clone was detected a few times. The rearrangement links TRBV7-2 to TRBJ2-1, with 11 bases aligning to TRBD2. V lost 0 bases, J lost 8 bases, and 3 bases stayed unmatched. Germline V gives CDR1 SGHTA, CDR2 FQGNSA. The CDR3 is made up of 15 amino acids. The CDR3 region has the DNA TGTGCCAGCAGCTTAGCGCTTAGCGGGGGGGATGAGCAGTTCTTC. It translates to CASSLALSGGDEQFF.

This chain connects TRBV12-5 to TRBJ2-2, with D possibly being TRBD2 (5 bases). This CDR3 comprises 12 residues. CDR1 and CDR2 (germline): LGHNT, FRNRAP. The V gene lost 9 bases and the J gene lost 1 base, with 6 bases spanning the gap. The DNA for the CDR3 is TGTGCTAGCGGGGAGAACACCGGGGAGCTGTTTTTT. Translation: CASGENTGELFF.

Only a few counts were recorded for this clone. The V gene is TRBV4-1, the J gene TRBJ1-1; D uncertain. V shed 6 bases and J shed 0 bases, with 11 bases lying between them. CDR1 is MGHRA and CDR2 is YSYEKL in the germline V gene. There are 14 residues in the CDR3. The chain's CDR3 is CASRSQAMNTEAFF. The CDR3 DNA is TGCGCCAGCAGGTCCCAGGCTATGAACACTGAAGCTTTCTTT.

About this clone: As the CDR3 is not closed by the conserved phenylalanine or tryptophan, this likely results from a read error. The chain combines TRBV5-1 with TRBJ2-7; 9 nucleotides line up with TRBD1. Germline-derived CDR1 and CDR2 are SGHRS and YFSETQ. The CDR3 has 14 residues. Trimming took 3 bases from V and 2 from J; bases not matched to a gene: 3. The CDR3 is CASSYGTGTYEQYL. In DNA form, the CDR3 reads TGCGCCAGCAGCTATGGGACAGGGACCTACGAGCAGTACCTC.

V gene TRBV7-9 combines with J gene TRBJ1-4, with 7 bases matching TRBD1. The CDR3 contains 19 residues. Germline CDR1 and CDR2: SEHNR and FQNEAQ (reference sequence). J gave up 0 bases and V 5 bases, and 15 bases lay outside the gene matches. The CDR3 sequence: CASSMRTGLRHATNEKLFF. CDR3 DNA sequence: TGTGCCAGCAGCATGCGGACAGGTCTCCGTCATGCAACTAATGAAAAACTGTTTTTT.

The chain has TRBV2 and TRBJ2-2; a possible D gene is TRBD1 (6 bases). V dropped 5 bases and J dropped 6 bases, with 13 bases sitting between them. The CDR3 runs 14 residues. The germline V gene has CDR1 SNHLY and CDR2 FYNNEI. CDR3 coding DNA: TGTGCCAGCAGTCTCGACAGGCGAGCCGGGGAGCTGTTTTTT. It yields the protein CASSLDRRAGELFF.

J is TRBJ2-7 and V is TRBV7-2, with 8 positions matching TRBD2. Losses at the gene ends were 5 bases for V and 5 bases for J; bases not matched to a gene: 11. The CDR3 sequence is 15 residues long. The germline gives CDR1 SGHTA, CDR2 FQGNSA. As DNA, the CDR3 is TGTGCCAGCAGCCAACGGGGCGGGAGGTTCAACGAGCAGTACTTC. Its protein product is CASSQRGGRFNEQYF.

V is TRBV10-2 and J is TRBJ2-7; 9 positions match TRBD2. Germline assignment: CDR1 WSHSY and CDR2 SAAADI. The J segment lost 7 bases and the V segment lost 3 bases, leaving 16 bases of the junction unmatched. The CDR3 runs to 17 residues. DNA of the CDR3: TGCGCCAGCAGTGAAGTTAGCGGGAGTCTATTAACATGGGAGCAGTACTTC. This encodes CASSEVSGSLLTWEQYF.

V and J are TRBV28 and TRBJ2-5, with D hard to call. This CDR3 has 14 residues. Germline lookup yields CDR1 MDHEN and CDR2 SYDVKM. Trimming took 1 base from V and 1 from J, leaving 7 bases between them. The CDR3 spells CASSLLGSQETQYF. The CDR3 nucleotides are TGTGCCAGCAGTTTATTGGGCAGCCAAGAGACCCAGTACTTC.

This chain links TRBV28 with TRBJ1-5; possible D gene TRBD1, 6 bases. The germline gives CDR1 MDHEN, CDR2 SYDVKM. This CDR3 is 14 amino acids long. The ends were cut back, 3 bases at V and 6 bases at J, with 12 bases in the middle. CDR3 loop: CASSFGQRGQPQHF. The CDR3 DNA is TGTGCCAGCAGTTTTGGACAGAGGGGTCAGCCCCAGCATTTT.

The chain carries TRBV5-5 and TRBJ1-2; 8 positions agree with TRBD1. Looked up from germline, CDR1 is SGHKS and CDR2 is YYEKEE (reference sequence). The trim removed 2 bases at V and 8 bases at J, leaving 23 bases unmatched. This CDR3 region has 19 residues. CDR3 coding DNA: TGTGCCAGCAGCTTTTCTCCTCAGGGGGCATTGCTCAGGGGGCAAGGCTACACCTTC. Translating it yields CASSFSPQGALLRGQGYTF.

The J gene is TRBJ2-5, the V gene TRBV2; 7 positions match TRBD2. CDR3 length: 15 residues. Germline trimming cut 6 bases from V and 11 bases from J; bases unmatched to any gene: 18. Germline-derived CDR1 and CDR2 are SNHLY and FYNNEI. In DNA form, the CDR3 reads TGTGCCAGCAGGGGGATTAGGGGCGCCCGGGGGGAGCAGTACTTC. Protein sequence: CASRGIRGARGEQYF.

The J gene is TRBJ2-3, the V gene TRBV4-2; TRBD2 agrees at 10 bases. The CDR3 loop spans 17 amino acids. The germline CDR1 and CDR2 sequences are LGHNA and YNFKEQ. J lost 7 bases, V lost 0 bases, and 10 bases had no gene match. The CDR3 bases are TGTGCCAGCAGCCAAGATCGCGCTAGCGGGAGTACATATACGCAGTATTTT. Translation: CASSQDRASGSTYTQYF.

The gene calls are TRBV19 and TRBJ1-1, with D perhaps TRBD1 (6 bases). This CDR3 contains 16 residues. Trimming removed 6 bases from V and 1 base from J, with 18 bases in between. Per germline, CDR1 LNHDA and CDR2 SQIVND (reference sequence). The CDR3 DNA reads TGTGCCAGTAGGGAACAGGGTGTCGTTCGGAACACTGAAGCTTTCTTT. Its translation: CASREQGVVRNTEAFF.

About this clone: The sample has other DNA sequences that encode this CDR3 too. V is TRBV9 and J is TRBJ2-7, with D maybe TRBD1 (6 bases). Germline V gives CDR1 SGDLS, CDR2 YYNGEE. V lost 2 bases, J lost 2 bases, and 11 bases lay in between. CDR3 length: 14 amino acids. CDR3: CASSVAQGTYEQYF. Here the CDR3 DNA reads TGTGCCAGCAGCGTGGCCCAGGGGACCTACGAGCAGTACTTC.